Listed below are T cell receptor beta chains from one sample, sequenced in a study of CD8+ T cells in alopecia areata. Sequenced by immunoSEQ multiplex PCR; TCRdb stores in-frame clones only, minus some. The data contain under 150,000 clones, about four fifths of them singletons. The sequences come from CD8+ T cells sorted from blood, collected at week 4, from a patient treated with tofacitinib. The receptors derive from a human donor with alopecia areata. The CDR3 runs from the conserved cysteine through the conserved F or W. A D gene is named only where the DNA matches it firmly. Size values are once, few and many counts, or a class for expanded clones, and some rows have none.

clone size: -
V gene: TRBV2
D gene: -
J gene: TRBJ2-7
CDR3 protein: CANTEGPYGEQYF
CDR3 DNA: TGTGCCAACACTGAGGGACCCTACGGCGAGCAGTACTTC

clone size: few
V gene: TRBV29-1
D gene: -
J gene: TRBJ2-7
CDR3 protein: CSVEDLHEQYF
CDR3 DNA: TGCAGCGTTGAAGATCTCCACGAGCAGTACTTC

clone size: once
V gene: TRBV4-3
D gene: TRBD1
J gene: TRBJ2-3
CDR3 protein: CASSRGGERTDTQYF
CDR3 DNA: TGCGCCAGCAGTCGAGGGGGCGAAAGGACAGATACGCAGTATTTT

clone size: -
V gene: TRBV4-2
D gene: TRBD2
J gene: TRBJ2-1
CDR3 protein: CASSQEASGDYNEQFF
CDR3 DNA: TGTGCCAGCAGCCAAGAGGCTAGCGGGGACTACAATGAGCAGTTCTTC

clone size: -
V gene: TRBV27
D gene: TRBD2
J gene: TRBJ2-5
CDR3 protein: CASSFLSGGGQETQYF
CDR3 DNA: TGTGCCAGCAGTTTCCTTAGCGGGGGAGGGCAAGAGACCCAGTACTTC

clone size: -
V gene: TRBV29-1
D gene: TRBD2
J gene: TRBJ2-1
CDR3 protein: CSVDGLTSGNEQFF
CDR3 DNA: TGCAGCGTTGATGGTTTGACTAGCGGCAATGAGCAGTTCTTC

clone size: -
V gene: TRBV11-2
D gene: -
J gene: TRBJ1-2
CDR3 protein: CASSSPMGFGYTF
CDR3 DNA: TGTGCCAGCAGCTCCCCAATGGGGTTTGGCTACACCTTC

clone size: few
V gene: TRBV4-3
D gene: -
J gene: TRBJ2-5
CDR3 protein: CASSQGRGETQYF
CDR3 DNA: TGCGCCAGCAGCCAGGGCCGAGGGGAGACCCAGTACTTC

clone size: -
V gene: TRBV4-3
D gene: -
J gene: TRBJ2-3
CDR3 protein: CASSQGAVNTDTQYF
CDR3 DNA: TGCGCCAGCAGCCAAGGGGCGGTTAACACAGATACGCAGTATTTT

clone size: -
V gene: TRBV30
D gene: -
J gene: TRBJ2-3
CDR3 protein: CAWSIHLASTDTQYF
CDR3 DNA: TGTGCCTGGAGTATACACCTGGCTAGCACAGATACGCAGTATTTT